The 9 T cell receptor beta chains reported below all come from one sample, sequenced in a study of cytomegalovirus exposure and HLA in healthy donors. Both 60 Vbeta primers and 13 Jbeta primers went into the PCR. The data were produced by immunoSEQ multiplex PCR, yet TCRdb's version contains in-frame clones alone and is incomplete. Altogether some 140,000 clones are present, roughly 89% being singletons, with the ten largest covering around 5.2%. Material for sequencing was PBMCs. All receptors come from a woman in her 30s in good health and CMV-seronegative.

The CDR3 is CASSLIGAGERSGELFF. CDR3 coding DNA: TGTGCCAGCAGCTTAATTGGAGCGGGGGAGAGGTCCGGGGAGCTGTTTTTT. The V and J genes are TRBV7-9 and TRBJ2-2, with 8 bases lining up with TRBD2. CDR1 is SEHNR and CDR2 is FQNEAQ in the germline V gene (reference sequence). This CDR3 region has 17 residues. V was clipped by 2 bases and J by 6 bases; unmatched bases: 11.

The chain's CDR3 is CATSRGELAGTDEQYF. CDR3 coding DNA: TGTGCCACCAGCAGAGGGGAACTAGCGGGAACGGACGAGCAGTACTTC. The rearrangement uses TRBV15 and TRBJ2-7; TRBD2 aligns across 10 bases. The length of the CDR3 is 16 residues. Germline V gene lookup returns CDR1 LNHNV and CDR2 YYDKDF (reference sequence). V shed 1 base, J shed 5 bases, and the junction held 8 bases outside the gene matches.

The chain employs TRBV5-3 and TRBJ2-5; D is perhaps TRBD1 (5 bases). Being an ORF, TRBV5-3 has a function that is uncertain. Trimming took off 3 bases at V and 2 bases at J, with 20 bases between the two ends. The length of the CDR3 is 17 residues. For the CDR3, the DNA is TGTGCCAGAAGCTCGAAGTCCTGGACAAACCGTCAAGAGACCCAGTACTTC. Encoded protein: CARSSKSWTNRQETQYF.

The rearrangement joins TRBV7-2 to TRBJ1-1; 7 bases agree with TRBD1. CDR1 and CDR2 (germline): SGHTA, FQGNSA. The CDR3 is made up of 15 amino acids. With 5 bases clipped from V and 5 bases from J, the junction kept 11 bases outside the gene matches. CDR3 residues: CASSPRQGRGTEAFF. Here the CDR3 DNA reads TGTGCCAGCAGCCCGAGACAGGGCAGGGGTACTGAAGCTTTCTTT.

This chain uses TRBV30 with TRBJ2-2; 12 bases line up with TRBD2. The CDR3 covers 16 residues. Per germline, CDR1 GTSNPN and CDR2 SVGIG (reference sequence). V lost 2 bases and J lost 4; bases outside the gene matches: 5. The CDR3 DNA sequence: TGTGCCTGGAGTCCACCGGGACTAGCGGGCACCGGGGAGCTGTTTTTT. This translates into CAWSPPGLAGTGELFF.

The CDR3 DNA follows: TGTGCCACGAGTATCGGGACTAGCGCCACAGATACGCAGTATTTT. Translation gives CATSIGTSATDTQYF. The chain recombines TRBV15 with TRBJ2-3; 10 bases are shared with TRBD2. The trim removed 9 bases at V and 2 bases at J, leaving 8 bases unmatched. This CDR3 has 15 amino acids. Germline V CDR1 and CDR2: LNHNV, YYDKDF (reference sequence).

The J gene is TRBJ2-2, the V gene TRBV9; the match to TRBD1 covers 8 bases. Germline V CDR1 and CDR2: SGDLS, YYNGEE. CDR3 length: 17 amino acids. V gave up 4 bases and J gave up 4 bases; unmatched junction bases: 12. The CDR3 DNA reads TGTGCCAGCAGCCCAGATGCCGGGACAGGACTCACCGGGGAGCTGTTTTTT. Its translation: CASSPDAGTGLTGELFF.

As DNA, the CDR3 is TGTGCCATCAGCCGGCTTCTAGCGAGAGAATCCTACGAGCAGTACTTC. Translation: CAISRLLARESYEQYF. The chain is built from TRBV10-3 and TRBJ2-7; a possible D gene is TRBD2 (6 bases). The germline V gene has CDR1 ENHRY and CDR2 SYGVKD. The CDR3 extends over 16 amino acids. Trimming took 6 bases from V and 1 from J, leaving 19 bases between them.

The J gene is TRBJ2-1, the V gene TRBV5-4, with 9 bases aligning to TRBD2. CDR1 SGHNT and CDR2 YYREEE come from the germline V gene (reference sequence). CDR3 length equals 14 residues. V lost 3 bases, J lost 9 bases, and 7 bases stayed unmatched. Written as DNA, the CDR3 is TGTGCCAGCAGCTGGCGGGGGGGCAAGGCTGAGCAGTTCTTC. It is translated as CASSWRGGKAEQFF.